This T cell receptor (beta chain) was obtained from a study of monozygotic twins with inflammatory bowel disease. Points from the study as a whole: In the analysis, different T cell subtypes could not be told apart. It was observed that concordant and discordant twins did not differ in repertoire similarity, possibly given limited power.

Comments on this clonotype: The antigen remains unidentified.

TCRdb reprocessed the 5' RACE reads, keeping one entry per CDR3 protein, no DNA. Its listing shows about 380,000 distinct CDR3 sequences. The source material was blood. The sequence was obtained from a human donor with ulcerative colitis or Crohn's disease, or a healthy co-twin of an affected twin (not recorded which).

The CDR3 region is CASSLGDREKYNEQFF. The gene calls are TRBV5-1 and TRBJ2-1; TCRdb lists TRBD1, though no DNA is available to test this call. This CDR3 has 16 residues. Germline V gene lookup returns CDR1 SGHRS and CDR2 YFSETQ.